This T cell receptor beta chain was sequenced for a study of blood T cells in healthy people across ages. The authors ran a second PCR of about 7 to 11 cycles using a sample-barcoded 5' primer and a J-beta primer mix. TCRdb passed the 5' RACE reads through MiXCR, listing each CDR3 protein once. The table has roughly 1.7 million distinct CDR3 sequences, about 31% seen once. V was shortened by 5 bases and J by 4 bases, with 11 bases between the two germline ends. This CDR3 comprises 14 residues. Points from the study as a whole: Fewer expanded clones and more diversity marked long-lived versus aged donors. As age increased, TCR beta diversity per million T cells fell in a roughly linear fashion.

Each sample had at least 6.5 million PBMCs isolated. Only a few counts were recorded for this clonotype. Its specificity is unknown. The clonotype comes from a woman aged 30 to 39 in good health. This sequence joins TRBV12-3 or TRBV12-4 and TRBJ1-4; D gene unclear. Specimen: blood. The CDR3 region has the DNA TGTGCCAGCAGTGTCAGGAGACTTAATGAAAAACTGTTTTTT. Protein sequence: CASSVRRLNEKLFF.